The clone carrying this T cell receptor beta chain was picked up one time. Its antigen is currently unknown. Germline V gene sequence: CDR1 LNHDA, CDR2 SQIVND (reference sequence). The CDR3 sequence is 13 residues long. The germline V and J ends were trimmed by 3 bases and 7 bases, with 10 bases remaining between them. This sample is part of a study of cytomegalovirus exposure and HLA in healthy donors. Study-level findings and limits: An assumption of roughly uniform sequencing depth across donors underlay the presence/absence analyses. In a later analysis, productive TCRs from donors in an Asian-associated ancestry cluster reportedly carried fewer N-insertions than the cohort mean. Rare TCR sequences dominated, though some public TCRs recurred in many donors. A later analysis found that most CMV-associated TCR beta chains appeared HLA-restricted.

PCR involved 60 Vbeta and 13 Jbeta primers. The repertoire was sequenced with immunoSEQ multiplex PCR; TCRdb's copy has only in-frame clones and lacks some. The sample includes over 150,000 clones, 60% to 80% of them seen just once. The sample comprised PBMCs. The source of this sequence is a woman aged 50 to 60 in good health and CMV-seropositive. The rearrangement links TRBV19 to TRBJ2-4; D call uncertain. The CDR3 region has the DNA TGTGCCAGTAGTATCAACTCCGTGAACATTCAGTACTTC. Amino acids: CASSINSVNIQYF.